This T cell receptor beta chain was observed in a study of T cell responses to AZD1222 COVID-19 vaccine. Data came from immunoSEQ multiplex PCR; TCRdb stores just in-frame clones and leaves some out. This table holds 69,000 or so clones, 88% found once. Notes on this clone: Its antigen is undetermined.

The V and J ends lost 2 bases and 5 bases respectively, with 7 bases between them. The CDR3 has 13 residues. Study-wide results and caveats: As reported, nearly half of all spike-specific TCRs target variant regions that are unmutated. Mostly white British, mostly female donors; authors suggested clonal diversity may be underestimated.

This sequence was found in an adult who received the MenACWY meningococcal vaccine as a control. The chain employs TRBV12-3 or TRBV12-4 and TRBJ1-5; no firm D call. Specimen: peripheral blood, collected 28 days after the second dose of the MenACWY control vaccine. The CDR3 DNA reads TGTGCCAGCAGTTTATCAGCAGATCAGCCCCAGCATTTT. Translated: CASSLSADQPQHF.